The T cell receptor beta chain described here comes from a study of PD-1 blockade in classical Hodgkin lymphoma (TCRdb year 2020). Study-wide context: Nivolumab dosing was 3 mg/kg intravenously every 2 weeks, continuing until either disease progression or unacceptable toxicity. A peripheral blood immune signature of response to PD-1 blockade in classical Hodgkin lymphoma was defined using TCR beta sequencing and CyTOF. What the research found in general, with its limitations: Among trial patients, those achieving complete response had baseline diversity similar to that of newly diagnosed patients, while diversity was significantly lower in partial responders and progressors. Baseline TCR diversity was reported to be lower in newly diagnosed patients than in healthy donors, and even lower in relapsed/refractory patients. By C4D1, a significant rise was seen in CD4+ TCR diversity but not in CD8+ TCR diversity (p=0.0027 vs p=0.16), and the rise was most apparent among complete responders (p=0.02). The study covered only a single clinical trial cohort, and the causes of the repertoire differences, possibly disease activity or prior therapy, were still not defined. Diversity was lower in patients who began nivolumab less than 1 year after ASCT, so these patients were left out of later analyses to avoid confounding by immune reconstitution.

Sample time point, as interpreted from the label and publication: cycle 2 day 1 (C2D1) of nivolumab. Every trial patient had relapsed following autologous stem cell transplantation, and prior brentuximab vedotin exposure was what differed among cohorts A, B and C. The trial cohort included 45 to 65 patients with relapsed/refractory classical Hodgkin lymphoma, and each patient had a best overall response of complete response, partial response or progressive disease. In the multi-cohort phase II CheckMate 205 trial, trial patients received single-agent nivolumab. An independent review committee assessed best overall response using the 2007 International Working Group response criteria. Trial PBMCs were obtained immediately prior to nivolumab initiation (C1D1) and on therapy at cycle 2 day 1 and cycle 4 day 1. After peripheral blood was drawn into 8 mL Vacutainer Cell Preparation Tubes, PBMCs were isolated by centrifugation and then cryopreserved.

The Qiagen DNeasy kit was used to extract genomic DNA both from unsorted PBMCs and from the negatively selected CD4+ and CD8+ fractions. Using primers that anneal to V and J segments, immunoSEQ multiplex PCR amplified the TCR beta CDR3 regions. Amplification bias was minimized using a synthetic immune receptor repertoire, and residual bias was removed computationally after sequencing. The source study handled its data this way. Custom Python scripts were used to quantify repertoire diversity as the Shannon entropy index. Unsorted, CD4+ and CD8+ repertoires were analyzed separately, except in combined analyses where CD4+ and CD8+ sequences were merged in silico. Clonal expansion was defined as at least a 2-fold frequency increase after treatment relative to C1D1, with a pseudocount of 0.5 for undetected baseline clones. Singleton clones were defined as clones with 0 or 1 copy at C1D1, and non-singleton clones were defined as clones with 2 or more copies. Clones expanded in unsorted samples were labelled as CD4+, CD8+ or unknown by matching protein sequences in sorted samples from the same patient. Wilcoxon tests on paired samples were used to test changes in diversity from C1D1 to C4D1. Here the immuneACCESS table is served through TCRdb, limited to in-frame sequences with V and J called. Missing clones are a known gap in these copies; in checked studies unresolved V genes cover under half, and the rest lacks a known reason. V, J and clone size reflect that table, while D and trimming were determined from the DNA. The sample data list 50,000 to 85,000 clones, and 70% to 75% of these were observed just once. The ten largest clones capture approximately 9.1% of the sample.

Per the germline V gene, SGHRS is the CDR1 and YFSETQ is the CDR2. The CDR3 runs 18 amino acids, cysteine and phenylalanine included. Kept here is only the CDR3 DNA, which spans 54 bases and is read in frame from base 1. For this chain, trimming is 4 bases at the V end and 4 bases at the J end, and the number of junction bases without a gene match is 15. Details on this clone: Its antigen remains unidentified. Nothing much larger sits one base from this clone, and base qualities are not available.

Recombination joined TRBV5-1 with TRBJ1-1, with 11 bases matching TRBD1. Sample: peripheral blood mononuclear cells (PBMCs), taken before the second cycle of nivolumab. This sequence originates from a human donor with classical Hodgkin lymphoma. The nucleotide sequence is TGCGCCAGCAGCCCACTCAACCACGGGACAGGGGGTCGCACTGAAGCTTTCTTT. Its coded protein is CASSPLNHGTGGRTEAFF.